Sequencing of this T cell receptor beta chain was carried out in a study of CD8+CD57+ T cells in acquired aplastic anemia. Study at large: Mean yield of DNA from sorted CD4+ and CD8+ cells was approximately 3 ug. The average read count for CD4+ cells in healthy donors was some 11 million.

Study-wide findings and caveats: Patients and controls were not found to differ significantly in CD8+ Simpson's diversity.

This clonotype was counted at least ten times. What it binds is not known. Profiles of TCR beta VDJ and CDR3 were generated from a genomic DNA template. TCRdb recomputed calls from the reads with MiXCR, one row per CDR3 protein. This sample yields about 160,000 distinct CDR3 sequences, of which approximately 40% are seen a single time; 1.1% belongs to the top ten. The germline V gene has CDR1 DFQATT and CDR2 SNEGSKA (reference sequence). Trimming removed 3 bases at V and 0 bases at J, with 6 bases between. The CDR3 contains 13 residues. Sequencing was done on a sample of sorted CD4+, CD8+, or CD8+CD57+ T cells (not recorded which) from PBMCs. The rearrangement uses TRBV20-1 and TRBJ2-1; D is perhaps TRBD1 or TRBD2 (5 bases each). This TCR derives from a human donor in good health. CDR3 DNA sequence: TGCAGTGCTAGTGGGGGCTCCTACAATGAGCAGTTCTTC. Its protein product is CSASGGSYNEQFF.